Following are 28 T cell receptor beta chains from one sample sequenced in a study of cytomegalovirus exposure and HLA in healthy donors. Primers: 60 Vbeta forward and 13 Jbeta reverse. Clones were read by immunoSEQ multiplex PCR, and TCRdb kept only the in-frame ones, dropping some. The data show some 120,000 clones, around 75% seen once. Material for sequencing was PBMCs. These receptors were obtained from a woman under 30 in good health and CMV-seronegative.

This chain uses TRBV2 with TRBJ2-7, with D perhaps TRBD2 (6 bases). CDR1 SNHLY and CDR2 FYNNEI come from the germline V gene. CDR3 size: 15 residues. The germline V and J ends were trimmed by 8 bases and 4 bases, with 21 bases remaining between them. CDR3 in amino acids: CASGGRGTTGYEQYF. CDR3 coding DNA: TGTGCCAGCGGGGGGAGAGGGACCACGGGGTACGAGCAGTACTTC.

The V gene is TRBV7-9, the J gene TRBJ1-2; perhaps TRBD1 as D (6 bases). Germline-derived CDR1 and CDR2 are SEHNR and FQNEAQ (reference sequence). Trimming shortened V by 0 bases and J by 4 bases, and 12 bases separated the two germline ends. The CDR3 consists of 15 residues. The CDR3 sequence: CASSLALGAPYGYTF. The CDR3 DNA follows: TGTGCCAGCAGCTTAGCTTTGGGGGCGCCCTATGGCTACACCTTC.

This sequence joins TRBV5-1 and TRBJ2-5, with a weak D call TRBD2 (6 bases). CDR3 length equals 15 residues. V was pared by 1 base and J by 2 bases, with 12 bases between. Germline CDR1 reads SGHRS; CDR2 reads YFSETQ. CDR3: CASSLTGGLQETQYF. CDR3 nucleotides: TGCGCCAGCAGCTTGACCGGGGGATTGCAAGAGACCCAGTACTTC.

This chain connects TRBV4-1 to TRBJ2-7; D remains ambiguous. The V gene lost 1 base and the J gene lost 7 bases, with 17 bases spanning the gap. CDR1 and CDR2 (germline): MGHRA, YSYEKL. This CDR3 region has 15 residues. The CDR3 nucleotides are TGCGCCAGCAGCCAAGGCGGCAGCCTCCTTTGGGAGCAGTACTTC. This gives the protein CASSQGGSLLWEQYF.

The chain carries TRBV6-5 and TRBJ2-3, with D maybe TRBD2 (5 bases). The V gene lost 2 bases and the J gene lost 4 bases, with 10 bases spanning the gap. The CDR3 runs to 14 residues. In germline, CDR1 is MNHEY, CDR2 SVGAGI. The CDR3 loop is CASSYTGSSDTQYF. CDR3 DNA sequence: TGTGCCAGCAGTTACACGGGATCATCAGATACGCAGTATTTT.

The chain carries TRBV19 and TRBJ2-2; D remains ambiguous. Germline lookup yields CDR1 LNHDA and CDR2 SQIVND (reference sequence). The length of the CDR3 is 14 residues. Trimming shortened V by 3 bases and J by 2 bases, and 7 bases separated the two germline ends. The DNA for the CDR3 is TGTGCCAGTAGTATTTCAAAAAACACCGGGGAGCTGTTTTTT. The encoded protein is CASSISKNTGELFF.

This clone was detected only a few times. The CDR3 nucleotides are TGCGCCAGCAGCTTGGATCTTCCAACTAATGAAAAACTGTTTTTT. Translated, it gives CASSLDLPTNEKLFF. The rearrangement uses TRBV5-1 and TRBJ1-4; no definite D call. This CDR3 region has 15 residues. Germline assignment: CDR1 SGHRS and CDR2 YFSETQ. V dropped 0 bases and J dropped 0 bases, with 6 bases sitting between them.

The chain recombines TRBV11-2 with TRBJ2-2, with D tentatively TRBD2 (6 bases). Trimming removed 5 bases from V and 8 bases from J, with 12 bases in between. Germline V gives CDR1 SGHAT, CDR2 FQNNGV. This CDR3 has 13 amino acids. CDR3 in DNA: TGTGCCAGCAGCCCCCGCGGGATAGGGGAGCTGTTTTTT. The encoded protein is CASSPRGIGELFF.

The chain is built from TRBV7-9 and TRBJ1-6; D possibly corresponds to TRBD1 (5 bases). Germline lookup yields CDR1 SEHNR and CDR2 FQNEAQ (reference sequence). V was shortened by 0 bases and J by 5 bases, with 17 bases between the two germline ends. This CDR3 region has 18 residues. The DNA of the CDR3 is TGTGCCAGCAGCTTAGCTAGCGGCCGGGGCGTTAATAATTCACCCCTCCACTTT. Translated: CASSLASGRGVNNSPLHF.

The V and J genes are TRBV7-2 and TRBJ2-3; 8 bases line up with TRBD2. Germline values: CDR1 SGHTA, CDR2 FQGNSA. V lost 2 bases to trimming and J lost 1 base; unmatched junction nucleotides: 14. The CDR3 contains 19 residues. The CDR3 loop reads CASSLSIAGGGLGTDTQYF. In nucleotides, the CDR3 is TGTGCCAGCAGCTTATCTATCGCCGGGGGGGGCCTCGGCACAGATACGCAGTATTTT.

The chain carries TRBV5-6 and TRBJ2-7; 7 nucleotides match TRBD2. With 0 bases clipped from V and 4 bases from J, the junction kept 4 bases outside the gene matches. This CDR3 is built from 14 residues. From germline, CDR1 is SGHDT and CDR2 YYEEEE. Here the CDR3 DNA reads TGTGCCAGCAGCTTGGCCAGCGGGGTTTACGAGCAGTACTTC. Protein product: CASSLASGVYEQYF.

The CDR3 sequence: CASSLVAGTSYGYTF. The CDR3 DNA reads TGTGCCAGCAGCTTGGTGGCAGGTACTTCCTATGGCTACACCTTC. This chain connects TRBV5-6 to TRBJ1-2, with D uncertain. CDR1 is SGHDT, CDR2 YYEEEE, per germline. The CDR3 totals 15 residues. Trimming cost V 0 bases and J 4 bases, with 13 bases left between them.

The chain combines TRBV28 with TRBJ2-7, with 9 positions matching TRBD2. CDR1 MDHEN and CDR2 SYDVKM come from the germline V gene. After removal of 7 bases from V and 6 bases from J, the junction contained 31 bases not matched to a gene. CDR3 length: 21 amino acids. The CDR3 sequence is CASTSIGAVTYPSGAPGEQYF. The CDR3 DNA reads as TGTGCCAGCACATCCATCGGGGCAGTCACCTACCCTAGCGGGGCCCCCGGCGAGCAGTACTTC.

The rearrangement links TRBV14 to TRBJ1-2; 9 bases are shared with TRBD1. V trimming: 4 bases; J trimming: 2 bases; junction bases outside the gene matches: 8. The V gene's germline CDR1 is SGHDN and CDR2 FVKESK. The CDR3 contains 16 residues. The CDR3 protein is CASSRAGTGLNYGYTF. CDR3 DNA: TGTGCCAGCAGCCGGGCTGGGACAGGGTTGAACTATGGCTACACCTTC.

J is TRBJ1-2 and V is TRBV2; TRBD1 is a possible D gene (6 bases). The CDR3 is made up of 14 amino acids. Trimming took off 11 bases at V and 4 bases at J, with 20 bases between the two ends. The V gene's germline CDR1 is SNHLY and CDR2 FYNNEI. The CDR3 DNA reads as TGTGCCTCTGCAAGGGGGGGGGCAAGCTATGGCTACACCTTC. This gives the protein CASARGGASYGYTF. The full variable domain, with the rest looked up from reference TRBV2 and TRBJ1-2, is EPEVTQTPSHQVTQMGQEVILRCVPISNHLYFYWYRQILGQKVEFLVSFYNNEISEKSEIFDDQFSVERPDGSNFTLKIRSTKLEDSAMYFCASARGGASYGYTFGSGTRLTVV.

This chain connects TRBV2 to TRBJ1-1, with D hard to call. V shed 7 bases and J shed 1 base, with 10 bases lying between them. Germline assignment: CDR1 SNHLY and CDR2 FYNNEI. The CDR3 totals 13 residues. The CDR3 reads CASTDAENTEAFF. CDR3 DNA: TGTGCCAGCACTGACGCAGAGAACACTGAAGCTTTCTTT.

The V and J genes are TRBV6-5 and TRBJ2-7, with 7 bases matching TRBD2. The CDR3 contains 12 residues. CDR1 is MNHEY and CDR2 is SVGAGI in the germline V gene. The V and J ends lost 7 bases and 2 bases, in that order; junction bases with no gene match: 2. The DNA for the CDR3 is TGTGCCAGCAAGCGGGGTCCCTACGAGCAGTACTTC. Residues: CASKRGPYEQYF.

V and J are TRBV5-1 and TRBJ1-6; possibly TRBD1 for D (5 bases). The V gene's germline CDR1 is SGHRS and CDR2 YFSETQ. The CDR3 sequence is 16 residues long. Trimming pared 6 bases from V and 8 bases from J, leaving 21 bases between. The CDR3 loop reads CASTLVGAGKDSPLHF. The DNA of the CDR3 is TGCGCCAGCACCCTCGTTGGGGCAGGGAAGGATTCACCCCTCCACTTT. Using reference TRBV5-1 and TRBJ1-6 for the parts outside the CDR3, the full variable domain is KAGVTQTPRYLIKTRGQQVTLSCSPISGHRSVSWYQQTPGQGLQFLFEYFSETQRNKGNFPGRFSGRQFSNSRSEMNVSTLELGDSALYLCASTLVGAGKDSPLHFGNGTRLTVT.

The table lists this clone with a few counts. The chain combines TRBV28 with TRBJ1-2; D is possibly TRBD1 (5 bases). V lost 3 bases and J lost 5, with 19 bases in between. Germline V gives CDR1 MDHEN, CDR2 SYDVKM. The CDR3 has 16 residues. The CDR3 nucleotides read TGTGCCAGCAGTTTCATCCTCTTGGGGGAGGGGTATGGCTACACCTTC. Translated, it gives CASSFILLGEGYGYTF.

The CDR3 DNA reads as TGCAGCGTTGAAGATCCGGGACAGGGATCAGATACGCAGTATTTT. Translation: CSVEDPGQGSDTQYF. This rearrangement joins TRBV29-1 to TRBJ2-3, with 9 bases lining up with TRBD1. The J segment lost 4 bases and the V segment lost 0 bases, leaving 5 bases of the junction unmatched. This CDR3 has 15 residues. The V gene's germline CDR1 is SQVTM and CDR2 ANQGSEA.

This chain uses TRBV7-9 with TRBJ2-1, with 8 bases identical to TRBD2. Trimming took 5 bases from V and 9 from J; bases not matched to a gene: 9. This CDR3 is 14 amino acids long. Germline lookup yields CDR1 SEHNR and CDR2 FQNEAQ (reference sequence). The CDR3 DNA follows: TGTGCCAGCAGCCCAGGGACTAGTATACGTGAGCAGTTCTTC. Its protein product is CASSPGTSIREQFF.

V and J are TRBV25-1 and TRBJ2-5, with D possibly TRBD2 on 6 matching bases. The CDR3 consists of 13 residues. CDR1 MGHDK and CDR2 SYGVNS come from the germline V gene. Trimming stripped 6 bases from V and 5 bases from J, with 13 bases between. The CDR3, as DNA: TGTGCCAGCAGGGGGACTCCTCCGGAGACCCAGTACTTC. Amino acid sequence: CASRGTPPETQYF.

The chain combines TRBV5-4 with TRBJ1-2; 9 nucleotides match TRBD1. V shed 2 bases, J shed 5 bases, and the junction held 7 bases outside the gene matches. The CDR3 runs to 15 residues. Germline V gives CDR1 SGHNT, CDR2 YYREEE (reference sequence). CDR3 sequence (DNA): TGTGCCAGCAGCTTATGGACAGGGGACTTGTATGGCTACACCTTC. As protein: CASSLWTGDLYGYTF.

V gene TRBV15 combines with J gene TRBJ2-7, with TRBD1 matching 7 bases. V lost 1 base and J lost 0; bases outside the gene matches: 6. The CDR3 runs 16 residues. CDR1 LNHNV and CDR2 YYDKDF come from the germline V gene (reference sequence). This CDR3 reads CATSRAGGPDSYEQYF. Written as DNA, the CDR3 is TGTGCCACCAGCAGAGCAGGGGGACCCGACTCCTACGAGCAGTACTTC.

This clone was found once. V usage is TRBV6-5 and J usage is TRBJ1-2; 9 positions agree with TRBD1. CDR3 length: 14 amino acids. The germline V gene has CDR1 MNHEY and CDR2 SVGAGI. The V gene end was trimmed by 5 bases and the J gene end by 7 bases; junction bases not matched to a gene: 8. The CDR3: CASSGTGRASGYTF. CDR3 DNA: TGTGCCAGCAGTGGGACAGGGAGAGCATCTGGCTACACCTTC.

This clone was found a few times. V and J are TRBV27 and TRBJ1-6, with 8 bases that match TRBD1. CDR1 and CDR2 (germline): MNHEY, SMNVEV (reference sequence). The J segment lost 9 bases and the V segment lost 5 bases, leaving 6 bases of the junction unmatched. The CDR3 is made up of 14 amino acids. The CDR3 reads CASSADRGISPLHF. The DNA of the CDR3 is TGTGCCAGCAGTGCAGACAGGGGAATTTCACCCCTCCACTTT.

This clone was recorded a few times. The chain combines TRBV10-1 with TRBJ2-2; TRBD1 matches 9 bases. The trim removed 2 bases at V and 7 bases at J, leaving 5 bases unmatched. The CDR3 has 15 amino acids. CDR1 and CDR2 from the germline V gene are WNHNN and SYGVQD (reference sequence). The chain's CDR3 is CASSETGTGSGELFF. The CDR3 DNA is TGCGCCAGCAGTGAGACCGGGACAGGGAGCGGGGAGCTGTTTTTT.

This chain connects TRBV9 to TRBJ1-1; TRBD1 aligns across 8 bases. The CDR3 loop spans 16 amino acids. With V trimmed by 3 bases and J by 4 bases, 11 bases remained unmatched. Germline-derived CDR1 and CDR2 are SGDLS and YYNGEE. CDR3 amino acids: CASSGGQDFVVTEAFF. CDR3 bases: TGTGCCAGCAGCGGGGGACAGGACTTCGTTGTCACTGAAGCTTTCTTT. Based on the CDR3 plus reference TRBV9 and TRBJ1-1, the full variable domain is DSGVTQTPKHLITATGQRVTLRCSPRSGDLSVYWYQQSLDQGLQFLIQYYNGEERAKGNILERFSAQQFPDLHSELNLSSLELGDSALYFCASSGGQDFVVTEAFFGQGTRLTVV.